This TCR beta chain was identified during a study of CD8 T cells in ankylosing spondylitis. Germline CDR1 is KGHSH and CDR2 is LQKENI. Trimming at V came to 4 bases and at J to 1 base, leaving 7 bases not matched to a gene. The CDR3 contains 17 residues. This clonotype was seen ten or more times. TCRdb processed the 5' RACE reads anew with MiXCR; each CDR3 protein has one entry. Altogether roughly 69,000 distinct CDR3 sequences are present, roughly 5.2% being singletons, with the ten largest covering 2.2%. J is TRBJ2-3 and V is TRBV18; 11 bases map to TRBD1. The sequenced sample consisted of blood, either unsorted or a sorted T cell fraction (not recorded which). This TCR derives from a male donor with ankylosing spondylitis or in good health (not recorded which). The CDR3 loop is CASSRQGTGGRTDTQYF. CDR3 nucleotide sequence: TGTGCCAGCTCACGGCAAGGGACAGGGGGTCGCACAGATACGCAGTATTTT.